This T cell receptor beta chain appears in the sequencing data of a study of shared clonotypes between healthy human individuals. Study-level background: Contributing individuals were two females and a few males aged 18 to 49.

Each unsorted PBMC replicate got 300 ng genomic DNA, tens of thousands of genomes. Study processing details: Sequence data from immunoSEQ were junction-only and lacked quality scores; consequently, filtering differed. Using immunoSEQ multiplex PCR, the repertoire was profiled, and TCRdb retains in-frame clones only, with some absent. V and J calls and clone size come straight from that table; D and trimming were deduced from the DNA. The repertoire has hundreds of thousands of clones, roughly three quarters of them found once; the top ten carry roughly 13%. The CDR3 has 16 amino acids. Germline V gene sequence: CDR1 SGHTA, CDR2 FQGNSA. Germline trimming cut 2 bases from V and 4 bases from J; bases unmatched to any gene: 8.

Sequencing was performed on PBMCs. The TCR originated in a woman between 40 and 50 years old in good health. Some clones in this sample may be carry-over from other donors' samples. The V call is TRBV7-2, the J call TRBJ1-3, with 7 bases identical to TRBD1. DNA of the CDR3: TGTGCCAGCAGCTTAAAAGGGACAGATGAGGGAAACACCATATATTTT. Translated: CASSLKGTDEGNTIYF.